This TCR beta chain is from a study of blood T cell repertoires in COVID-19. Study-level information: Sites in the United States, Italy and Spain provided acute and convalescent COVID-19 samples.

The assay was immunoSEQ multiplex PCR, and TCRdb's table has in-frame clones only and misses some. The sample holds about 350,000 clones, about nine tenths seen once. This clone was counted many times. The trim removed 5 bases at V and 6 bases at J, leaving 6 bases unmatched. This CDR3 region has 13 residues. Germline V CDR1 and CDR2: SGHVS, FNYEAQ. The chain recombines TRBV7-6 with TRBJ2-7; TRBD1 matches 8 bases. The TCR comes from a young woman who had been exposed to COVID-19. The sequenced sample was PBMCs or T cells enriched from blood (not recorded which). CDR3 bases: TGTGCCAGCAGCGCACGGACAGGGTCCGAGCAGTACTTC. It codes for CASSARTGSEQYF.